Listed below are T cell receptor beta chains from one sample, sequenced in a study of T-cell reconstitution after alpha-beta-depleted transplantation in children. One entry per CDR3 protein, called by TCRdb with MiXCR from the PCR reads. This sample has about a million distinct CDR3 sequences, with around 30% found just once. The sequenced sample was PBMCs, mostly from graft donor cells, obtained 360 days after TCRalphabeta/CD19-depleted stem cell transplant. Source of these receptors: a boy younger than two who had a stem cell transplant for SCID, so the T cells may come from the graft donor. Both conserved end residues are part of each CDR3. A D gene is named only where the DNA matches it firmly. Expanded clones get a size class; other rows say once, few or many, or leave the size out.

TRBJ2-2	-	TRBV4-3	-	CASSQGGGAGTGELFF	TGCGCCAGCAGCCAAGGGGGGGGCGCCGGCACCGGGGAGCTGTTTTTT
TRBJ2-7	-	TRBV27	TRBD1	CASGQGAYEQYF	TGTGCCAGCGGACAGGGAGCCTACGAGCAGTACTTC
TRBJ1-2	-	TRBV24-1	-	CASGSWWGGYTF	TGTGCCTCCGGAAGCTGGTGGGGTGGCTACACCTTC
TRBJ2-5	few	TRBV6-5	TRBD1	CASSYSMNRGTQETQYF	TGTGCCAGCAGTTACTCGATGAACAGGGGCACACAAGAGACCCAGTACTTC
TRBJ1-1	-	TRBV4-1	-	CASSQEGKGLNTEAFF	TGCGCCAGCAGCCAAGAGGGGAAGGGACTGAACACTGAAGCTTTCTTT
TRBJ1-5	-	TRBV20-1	TRBD1	CSARRNRGFSQPQHF	TGCAGTGCTAGGAGAAACAGGGGGTTCAGTCAGCCCCAGCATTTT
TRBJ2-3	-	TRBV12-3/TRBV12-4	-	CASRPFFPSTDTQYF	TGTGCCAGTCGGCCCTTCTTTCCTAGCACAGATACGCAGTATTTT
TRBJ2-7	-	TRBV27	-	CASTRGDGSYEQYF	TGTGCCAGCACCCGAGGGGACGGATCCTACGAGCAGTACTTC
TRBJ1-2	-	TRBV19	TRBD1	CASTANRGYGYTF	TGTGCCAGTACCGCAAACAGGGGTTATGGCTACACCTTC
TRBJ2-7	few	TRBV5-1	TRBD1	CARGTGLYEQYF	TGCGCCAGGGGGACAGGTCTCTACGAGCAGTACTTC
TRBJ2-5	few	TRBV28	TRBD2	CASSSQTSLSETQYF	TGTGCCAGCAGTTCCCAGACTAGCCTTTCGGAGACCCAGTACTTC
TRBJ2-7	-	TRBV10-3	-	CAISEGLLYEQYF	TGTGCCATCAGTGAGGGACTTCTCTACGAGCAGTACTTC
TRBJ2-7	-	TRBV5-1	-	CASSFMATGSYEQYF	TGCGCCAGCAGCTTCATGGCCACAGGCTCCTACGAGCAGTACTTC
TRBJ2-7	-	TRBV20-1	-	CSARDPQGGLGHEQYF	TGCAGTGCTAGAGATCCCCAGGGGGGACTAGGCCACGAGCAGTACTTC
TRBJ1-6	-	TRBV12-3/TRBV12-4	TRBD1	CASTIGQGHSPLHF	TGTGCCAGCACCATAGGACAGGGTCATTCACCCCTCCACTTT
TRBJ1-1	few	TRBV7-8	-	CASSLKRSEAFF	TGTGCCAGCAGCTTAAAGCGGTCTGAAGCTTTCTTT
TRBJ2-1	-	TRBV5-6	TRBD1	CASSRPGTGNYNEQFF	TGTGCCAGCAGCCGCCCCGGGACAGGGAACTACAATGAGCAGTTCTTC
TRBJ2-3	-	TRBV7-2	TRBD2	CASSLTSGGRSGTQYF	TGTGCCAGCAGCTTAACTAGCGGGGGGCGTTCCGGTACGCAGTATTTT
TRBJ2-1	-	TRBV9	TRBD2	CASSVFAGGYNEQFF	TGTGCCAGCAGCGTATTCGCGGGGGGTTACAATGAGCAGTTCTTC